This is a list of T cell receptor beta chains from one sample in a study of cytomegalovirus exposure and HLA in healthy donors. Clones were sequenced by immunoSEQ multiplex PCR, and TCRdb holds only the in-frame ones, with some missing. The sample has more than 85,000 clones, roughly 80% seen once. Sequences were obtained from PBMCs. These receptors were taken from a man in his forties in good health and CMV-seronegative. Both conserved end residues are part of each CDR3. D genes are given only for firm matches. Clone size is stated in some rows and not others, as once, few, many or a class when expanded.

>-|TRBJ2-3|TRBV7-9|-
TGTGCCAGCAGCTTAGCCCCCGGACAATCGCAGTATTTT
CASSLAPGQSQYF
>-|TRBJ2-7|TRBV10-2|TRBD2
TGCGCCAGAACGACTAGCGGGGGACCTACTTCTTCCTACGAGCAGTACTTC
CARTTSGGPTSSYEQYF
>-|TRBJ2-5|TRBV7-2|-
TGTGCCAGCAGATTAGGGGGGCAGGAGACCCAGTACTTC
CASRLGGQETQYF
>-|TRBJ2-7|TRBV19|TRBD1
TGTGCCAGTAGAGACAGGGGGCGTACCCGCTACGAGCAGTACTTC
CASRDRGRTRYEQYF
>-|TRBJ2-1|TRBV11-3|TRBD2
TGTGCCAGCAGCCTCCGGACTAGCGGGGACGAGCAGTTCTTC
CASSLRTSGDEQFF
>-|TRBJ2-5|TRBV12-5|TRBD2
TGTGCTAGTGGTTTGGTACCCGGGGGGGAGACCCAGTACTTC
CASGLVPGGETQYF
>few|TRBJ1-2|TRBV7-9|TRBD1
TGTTCCAGCAGCTCACCCTTTGAGGGACAGGGACCATCCGATGGCTACACCTTC
CSSSSPFEGQGPSDGYTF
>-|TRBJ1-5|TRBV2|-
TGTGCCAGCAGTGAAGCAGGAGGGTATCAGCCCCAGCATTTT
CASSEAGGYQPQHF
>-|TRBJ2-2|TRBV7-2|-
TGTGCCAGCAGCTACCAGGACTTAGCGACAGGGGAGCTGTTTTTT
CASSYQDLATGELFF
>-|TRBJ2-2|TRBV5-1|TRBD1
TGCGCCAGCAGCTTGAATGGCGGGACAGGGCTTAACACCGGGGAGCTGTTTTTT
CASSLNGGTGLNTGELFF
>-|TRBJ2-3|TRBV5-1|TRBD2
TGCGCCAGCAGCTTCTGGCTAGCGGGGGGTCGCACAGATACGCAGTATTTT
CASSFWLAGGRTDTQYF
>-|TRBJ2-3|TRBV29-1|-
TGCAGCGCCTTATATAGCACAGATACGCAGTATTTT
CSALYSTDTQYF
>-|TRBJ1-2|TRBV25-1|-
TGTGCCAGCAGGACGGAGGGAAACTATGGCTACACCTTC
CASRTEGNYGYTF
>-|TRBJ2-5|TRBV14|-
TGTGCCAGCAGCCAAGATGGGCGGGGGCCGGGGGAGCAGTACTTC
CASSQDGRGPGEQYF
>-|TRBJ1-1|TRBV7-7|-
TGTGCTAGCAGCCAAACAGGGACCACTGAAGCTTTCTTT
CASSQTGTTEAFF
>-|TRBJ2-1|TRBV5-6|-
TGTGCCAGCAGCTTGATCACAGGGTTCTACAATGAGCAGTTCTTC
CASSLITGFYNEQFF
>-|TRBJ2-7|TRBV6-1|-
TGTGCCAGCAGTGGGGGGGACCGAGGTCTCTACGAGCAGTACTTC
CASSGGDRGLYEQYF
>-|TRBJ2-2|TRBV4-1|-
TGCGCCAGCAGCCCCACGACGGAGAGGACCGGGGAGCTGTTTTTT
CASSPTTERTGELFF
>once|TRBJ2-7|TRBV9|TRBD2
TGTGCCAGCAGCGTAGAGGCGGGGAGCGGGGACGAGCAGTACTTC
CASSVEAGSGDEQYF
>-|TRBJ2-1|TRBV9|TRBD2
TGTGCCAGCAGCCTAGGAACAGCGGGGGGGCCGTACAATGAGCAGTTCTTC
CASSLGTAGGPYNEQFF
>-|TRBJ2-7|TRBV2|-
TGTGCCAGCAAGGAGGAGGCGGCATACGAGCAGTACTTC
CASKEEAAYEQYF
>-|TRBJ2-7|TRBV7-3|-
TGTGCCAGCAGCCGCCCACAGAGTTCACCCTCCTACGAGCAGTACTTC
CASSRPQSSPSYEQYF
>-|TRBJ1-2|TRBV4-1|TRBD1
TGCGCCAGCAGCCAAGGACAGGGCAGCGACTATGGCTACACCTTC
CASSQGQGSDYGYTF
>few|TRBJ1-1|TRBV5-6|TRBD1
TGTGCCAGCAGCTTGGTCTGGGACAGGAACACTGAAGCTTTCTTT
CASSLVWDRNTEAFF
>-|TRBJ2-3|TRBV4-2|TRBD2
TGTGCCAGCACGGACGGCGGGGGGGTTACAGATACGCAGTATTTT
CASTDGGGVTDTQYF
>once|TRBJ2-3|TRBV15|-
TGTGCCACCAGCAAGTACCTCTCGGGGGGCAAAGATACGCAGTATTTT
CATSKYLSGGKDTQYF
>-|TRBJ2-1|TRBV5-1|TRBD2
TGCGCCAGCAGTTGGACTAGCGGGGGGCTTTACAATGAGCAGTTCTTC
CASSWTSGGLYNEQFF
>-|TRBJ1-2|TRBV2|-
TGTGCCAGCGGCGGGCCAGCTGGCTACACCTTC
CASGGPAGYTF
>-|TRBJ1-5|TRBV27|-
TGTGCCAGCAGTTTACGAGGGTATAGCAATCAGCCCCAGCATTTT
CASSLRGYSNQPQHF
>-|TRBJ2-5|TRBV4-3|TRBD2
TGCGCCAGCAGCCAAGGACTAGCGGGGGGACAAGAGACCCAGTACTTC
CASSQGLAGGQETQYF
>-|TRBJ1-6|TRBV2|-
TGTGCCAGCAGAGAGGAGACGGAACATTCACCCCTCCACTTT
CASREETEHSPLHF
>-|TRBJ1-1|TRBV19|-
TGTGCCAGTAGTGTCCAGGGCTTGAACACTGAAGCTTTCTTT
CASSVQGLNTEAFF
>-|TRBJ1-1|TRBV30|-
TGTGCCGGGAACCCAGGGTGGAACACTGAAGCTTTCTTT
CAGNPGWNTEAFF
>-|TRBJ2-7|TRBV10-3|-
TGTGCCATCAGTGAGTCCCATTCGGGCTCCTACGAGCAGTACTTC
CAISESHSGSYEQYF
>-|TRBJ1-1|TRBV18|-
TGTGCCAGCTCATCCCCGGTCTCGCCTGAAGCTTTCTTT
CASSSPVSPEAFF
>-|TRBJ1-6|TRBV4-2|TRBD1
TGTGCCAGCAGCCAAGAGACCAGGGGGCTTAATTCACCCCTCCACTTT
CASSQETRGLNSPLHF
>-|TRBJ1-1|TRBV18|-
TGTGCCAGCTCACTCCGACAGGTGAACACTGAAGCTTTCTTT
CASSLRQVNTEAFF
>-|TRBJ1-1|TRBV6-1|-
TGTGCCAGCAGTGAGGGGGGTAGGGACACTGAAGCTTTCTTT
CASSEGGRDTEAFF
>few|TRBJ1-1|TRBV27|-
TGTGCCAGCAGAGCCGATAGTAGAGCTTTCTTT
CASRADSRAFF
>-|TRBJ1-6|TRBV6-6|-
TGTGCCAGCAGTTACGAAGGGAGGGGGTCACCCCTCCACTTT
CASSYEGRGSPLHF
>-|TRBJ2-7|TRBV9|TRBD1
TGTGCCAGCAGCGTAGGAGGGGGCGGCTACGAGCAGTACTTC
CASSVGGGGYEQYF
>once|TRBJ2-1|TRBV6-4|-
TGTGCCAGCGGCCCGGGTCCACCCTACAATGAGCAGTTCTTC
CASGPGPPYNEQFF
>-|TRBJ1-5|TRBV15|-
TGTGCCACCAGCAGAGATAACGGGGGGGAACAGCCCCAGCATTTT
CATSRDNGGEQPQHF
>-|TRBJ1-5|TRBV7-2|-
TGTGCCAGCGGCAGGGAAGGCAATCAGCCCCAGCATTTT
CASGREGNQPQHF
>-|TRBJ2-3|TRBV19|-
TGTGCCAGTAGTATAGGGGCAGGAACTAGCACAGATACGCAGTATTTT
CASSIGAGTSTDTQYF
>-|TRBJ1-1|TRBV30|-
TGTGCCTGGAGTGACGTTTACCCCCTAAGCGAAGCTTTCTTT
CAWSDVYPLSEAFF
>few|TRBJ1-2|TRBV7-5|-
TGTGCCAGAAGCTTGGAACAGGGGCCCCCTGGGGGCTATGGCTACACCTTC
CARSLEQGPPGGYGYTF
>-|TRBJ2-3|TRBV27|-
TGTGCCAGCAGTTTATCTGCGATGAATACGCAGTATTTT
CASSLSAMNTQYF
>once|TRBJ1-2|TRBV7-9|-
TGTGCCAGCAGCCCAGATTTGGGGGGTCATGGCTACACCTTC
CASSPDLGGHGYTF
>-|TRBJ1-6|TRBV5-6|-
TGTGCCAGCAGCTTGGGGGGGGGCGGTAATTCACCCCTCCACTTT
CASSLGGGGNSPLHF
>-|TRBJ2-7|TRBV7-2|-
TGTGCCAGCAGCTTAGGGGCAGCCGCCTACGAGCAGTACTTC
CASSLGAAAYEQYF
>once|TRBJ2-7|TRBV7-8|-
TGTGCCAGCAGCTTAGGGCCCTCCTACGAGCAGTACTTC
CASSLGPSYEQYF
>-|TRBJ2-7|TRBV7-6|-
TGTGCCAGCAGCTTAGCCGGAGGGGGCATATACGAGCAGTACTTC
CASSLAGGGIYEQYF